Below are 11 T cell receptor beta chains sequenced from a single sample in a study of blood T cell repertoires in COVID-19 (dated by TCRdb to 2020 to 2022). Library method: the immunoSEQ multiplex PCR assay. Held by TCRdb, this immuneACCESS table contains in-frame sequences only and omits some clones. Under half of the omission traces to an unresolved V gene where checked; the cause of the rest is unknown. The sample table holds 250,000 to 350,000 clones, of which 87% were seen once. The top ten clonotypes cover roughly 7.1% of the sample. Sequencing used peripheral blood. These receptors were obtained from a woman aged 45-65 years who had recovered from COVID-19.

As for this clone: The same CDR3 arises from other DNA sequences in this sample as well. The rearrangement joins TRBV5-6 to TRBJ2-3; TRBD2 matches at 12 bases. Trimming removed 4 bases from V and 0 bases from J; junction bases left unmatched: 6. Germline lookup yields CDR1 SGHDT and CDR2 YYEEEE. The CDR3 consists of 17 residues. The DNA for the CDR3 is TGTGCCAGCAGCAGACGACTAGCGGGGGATAGCACAGATACGCAGTATTTT. Protein sequence: CASSRRLAGDSTDTQYF.

This chain connects TRBV28 to TRBJ2-1; 7 bases are shared with TRBD2. CDR3 length: 16 residues. The trim removed 4 bases at V and 0 bases at J, leaving 6 bases unmatched. Germline V lookup: CDR1 MDHEN, CDR2 SYDVKM. CDR3 protein: CASSSPGGSSYNEQFF. CDR3 DNA: TGTGCCAGCAGTTCGCCCGGGGGGAGCTCCTACAATGAGCAGTTCTTC.

This chain joins TRBV11-3 and TRBJ2-7; 8 bases map to TRBD2. After removal of 4 bases from V and 7 bases from J, the junction contained 3 bases not matched to a gene. Germline assignment: CDR1 SGHNT and CDR2 YENEEA. The CDR3 contains 12 residues. DNA of the CDR3: TGTGCCAGCAGCTCAGTAGCGGGGGAGCAGTACTTC. Translating gives CASSSVAGEQYF.

About this clone: The sample carries other DNA sequences with the same CDR3. The chain combines TRBV15 with TRBJ2-7; 7 nucleotides agree with TRBD1. The CDR3 is made up of 14 amino acids. Per the germline V gene, CDR1 is LNHNV and CDR2 is YYDKDF (reference sequence). The trim removed 1 base at V and 0 bases at J, leaving 0 bases unmatched. The CDR3 coding sequence is TGTGCCACCAGCAGAGGGGACAGCTCCTACGAGCAGTACTTC. Residues: CATSRGDSSYEQYF.

The V gene is TRBV6-1, the J gene TRBJ1-2; 10 nucleotides match TRBD1. Trimming removed 3 bases from V and 2 bases from J; junction bases left unmatched: 3. The germline CDR1 and CDR2 sequences are MNHNS and SASEGT. This CDR3 spans 15 amino acids. The CDR3 loop is CASSDGDRGNYGYTF. The CDR3 nucleotides read TGTGCCAGCAGTGACGGGGACAGGGGAAACTATGGCTACACCTTC.

The chain is built from TRBV7-2 and TRBJ2-1, with D possibly being TRBD2 (6 bases). Looked up from germline, CDR1 is SGHTA and CDR2 is FQGNSA. V lost 1 base, J lost 1 base, and 8 bases lay in between. CDR3 length: 15 amino acids. The DNA for the CDR3 is TGTGCCAGCAGCTTAGAAGGAGGGTCCTACAATGAGCAGTTCTTC. Amino acid sequence: CASSLEGGSYNEQFF.

V is TRBV25-1 and J is TRBJ1-5; TRBD1 aligns across 7 bases. Per the germline V gene, CDR1 is MGHDK and CDR2 is SYGVNS. With 5 bases clipped from V and 6 bases from J, the junction kept 10 bases outside the gene matches. This CDR3 has 15 residues. CDR3 DNA sequence: TGTGCCAGCAGTAACGGACAGGAACGGGGTCAGCCCCAGCATTTT. Translation gives CASSNGQERGQPQHF.

The rearrangement joins TRBV5-6 to TRBJ2-5, with TRBD1 matching 9 bases. The CDR3 length is 15 residues. J gave up 5 bases and V 4 bases, and 9 bases lay outside the gene matches. Germline V gene sequence: CDR1 SGHDT, CDR2 YYEEEE. The CDR3 bases are TGTGCCAGCAGCCTACTCCGGGGGACAGGGGAGACCCAGTACTTC. It translates to CASSLLRGTGETQYF. Full variable domain (missing parts from reference TRBV5-6 and TRBJ2-5): DAGVTQSPTHLIKTRGQQVTLRCSPKSGHDTVSWYQQALGQGPQFIFQYYEEEERQRGNFPDRFSGHQFPNYSSELNVNALLLGDSALYLCASSLLRGTGETQYFGPGTRLLVL.

J is TRBJ1-2 and V is TRBV30, with D possibly being TRBD1 (5 bases). V lost 4 bases, J lost 3 bases, and 15 bases lay in between. This CDR3 is built from 14 residues. CDR1 and CDR2 (germline): GTSNPN, SVGIG (reference sequence). The CDR3 nucleotides read TGTGCCTGGAAGCCGGGACTCGTTCACTATGGCTACACCTTC. Translating it yields CAWKPGLVHYGYTF.

The chain employs TRBV19 and TRBJ1-4; 8 bases are shared with TRBD1. V shed 5 bases, J shed 7 bases, and the junction held 6 bases outside the gene matches. This CDR3 contains 14 residues. Per the germline V gene, CDR1 is LNHDA and CDR2 is SQIVND (reference sequence). The CDR3 DNA sequence: TGTGCCAGTAGTCCCCGGACAGGGAGTGAAAAACTGTTTTTT. Amino acid sequence: CASSPRTGSEKLFF.

The V gene is TRBV19, the J gene TRBJ1-3; the D is unclear. There are 14 residues in the CDR3. V was pared by 6 bases and J by 0 bases, with 9 bases between. Germline V CDR1 and CDR2: LNHDA, SQIVND (reference sequence). CDR3 nucleotide sequence: TGTGCCAGTAGAAGCGGGAGCTCTGGAAACACCATATATTTT. Translation gives CASRSGSSGNTIYF.